What follows are 32 T cell receptor beta chains derived from one specimen sequenced in a study of blood T cell repertoires in COVID-19. Assay used: immunoSEQ multiplex PCR; TCRdb lists only in-frame clones, some missing. Among roughly 290,000 clones listed, around four fifths were seen once. Sequenced: peripheral blood. The receptor set was obtained from a woman aged 45 to 65 with active or convalescent COVID-19.

This clone was seen a single time. The chain joins TRBV30 to TRBJ1-2, with 11 nucleotides matching TRBD1. Losses at the gene ends were 6 bases for V and 6 bases for J; bases not matched to a gene: 6. This CDR3 region has 13 residues. Germline V lookup: CDR1 GTSNPN, CDR2 SVGIG (reference sequence). CDR3 nucleotide sequence: TGTGCCTGTTCCCAGGGACAGGGGGATGGCTACACCTTC. It encodes CACSQGQGDGYTF. The whole variable domain, filled in from reference TRBV30 and TRBJ1-2, reads SQTIHQWPATLVQPVGSPLSLECTVEGTSNPNLYWYRQAAGRGLQLLFYSVGIGQISSEVPQNLSASRPQDRQFILSSKKLLLSDSGFYLCACSQGQGDGYTFGSGTRLTVV.

The chain has TRBV18 and TRBJ2-7; 8 bases match TRBD2. Losses at the gene ends were 1 base for V and 2 bases for J; bases not matched to a gene: 13. Germline V gives CDR1 KGHSH, CDR2 LQKENI. The CDR3 spans 18 residues. The CDR3 DNA reads as TGTGCCAGCTCACCACTTAATCCCCGCCGGGGGGGAGCCTACGAGCAGTACTTC. Its translation: CASSPLNPRRGGAYEQYF.

The V gene is TRBV11-2, the J gene TRBJ1-6, with D unresolved. The CDR3 has 17 residues. CDR1 SGHAT and CDR2 FQNNGV come from the germline V gene. The V and J ends lost 2 bases and 5 bases respectively, with 16 bases between them. The CDR3 protein is CASSLMRAPSDNSPLHF. In nucleotides, the CDR3 is TGTGCCAGCAGCTTAATGAGGGCCCCGTCTGATAATTCACCCCTCCACTTT.

The chain recombines TRBV28 with TRBJ1-5, with no clear D. Germline V gene lookup returns CDR1 MDHEN and CDR2 SYDVKM. The V and J ends lost 6 bases and 3 bases respectively, with 15 bases between them. This CDR3 has 15 residues. The CDR3 loop is CASSHLVGPNQPQHF. The DNA for the CDR3 is TGTGCCAGCAGCCACTTGGTGGGCCCCAATCAGCCCCAGCATTTT. The whole variable domain, remainder taken from reference TRBV28 and TRBJ1-5, is DVKVTQSSRYLVKRTGEKVFLECVQDMDHENMFWYRQDPGLGLRLIYFSYDVKMKEKGDIPEGYSVSREKKERFSLILESASTNQTSMYLCASSHLVGPNQPQHFGDGTRLSIL.

The chain is built from TRBV2 and TRBJ1-3; D may be TRBD1 (6 bases). With 6 bases removed from V and 3 bases from J, the gap between germline ends came to 15 bases. Germline V lookup: CDR1 SNHLY, CDR2 FYNNEI. There are 15 residues in the CDR3. The CDR3 coding sequence is TGTGCCAGCAGCCCCCCGGGACAAGGTGGAAACACCATATATTTT. This codes for CASSPPGQGGNTIYF.

This clone came up once. V is TRBV30 and J is TRBJ1-1; the D gene is possibly TRBD1 (5 bases). CDR1 and CDR2 from the germline V gene are GTSNPN and SVGIG (reference sequence). The ends were cut back, 3 bases at V and 4 bases at J, with 9 bases in the middle. The CDR3 consists of 12 residues. The CDR3 loop reads CAWRGGSTEAFF. The DNA for the CDR3 is TGTGCCTGGAGGGGGGGTTCCACTGAAGCTTTCTTT.

This clone was detected only a few times. The CDR3 DNA sequence: TGCAGCGTTGAAGATCGGGGGACAGGCTCCTACGAGCAGTACTTC. Amino acid sequence: CSVEDRGTGSYEQYF. The rearrangement links TRBV29-1 to TRBJ2-7; 8 bases line up with TRBD1. The germline CDR1 and CDR2 sequences are SQVTM and ANQGSEA. Losses at the gene ends were 0 bases for V and 0 bases for J; bases not matched to a gene: 4. The CDR3 runs to 15 residues.

The genes are TRBV28 and TRBJ1-6; 11 bases fit TRBD1. This CDR3 has 13 amino acids. Germline V gene sequence: CDR1 MDHEN, CDR2 SYDVKM. V shed 6 bases and J 9 bases; nucleotides not matched to a gene: 1. The DNA for the CDR3 is TGTGCCAGCAGGGACAGGGGGCGTTCACCCCTCCACTTT. Translating it yields CASRDRGRSPLHF.

The genes are TRBV4-1 and TRBJ1-1; 8 bases agree with TRBD1. V lost 4 bases and J lost 10; bases outside the gene matches: 8. The CDR3 is 13 amino acids. Germline V gives CDR1 MGHRA, CDR2 YSYEKL. This CDR3 is CASSPSDRERAFF. The CDR3 DNA follows: TGCGCCAGCAGCCCATCGGACAGGGAGCGAGCTTTCTTT.

The chain joins TRBV6-5 to TRBJ1-1; D uncertain. CDR3 length: 14 amino acids. Germline V gives CDR1 MNHEY, CDR2 SVGAGI. V was clipped by 6 bases and J by 6 bases, with 17 bases between them. The CDR3 sequence: CASSRESGLAEAFF. DNA of the CDR3: TGTGCCAGCAGCCGAGAAAGCGGTTTGGCTGAAGCTTTCTTT.

This chain links TRBV4-1 with TRBJ1-2; 7 positions match TRBD1. Germline CDR1 is MGHRA and CDR2 is YSYEKL. Trimming took 1 base from V and 4 from J; bases not matched to a gene: 9. CDR3 length equals 16 residues. CDR3 loop: CASSQATGQSLYGYTF. DNA for the CDR3: TGCGCCAGCAGCCAAGCTACGGGACAGTCCCTCTATGGCTACACCTTC.

Only a few counts were recorded for this clone. V usage is TRBV24-1 and J usage is TRBJ1-2, with 8 bases that match TRBD1. CDR1 and CDR2 from the germline V gene are KGHDR and SFDVKD. The CDR3 runs to 14 residues. J lost 8 bases, V lost 0 bases, and 4 bases had no gene match. The CDR3 here is CATSDLRTGQGYTF. CDR3 coding DNA: TGTGCCACCAGTGATTTGCGGACAGGGCAAGGCTACACCTTC.

The V call is TRBV29-1, the J call TRBJ1-1, with D possibly TRBD1 on 6 matching bases. The CDR3 consists of 15 residues. V was trimmed by 3 bases and J by 1 base, leaving 15 bases between them. CDR1 and CDR2 (germline): SQVTM, ANQGSEA. CDR3 sequence: CSVEGRGTTNTEAFF. In DNA, the CDR3 is TGCAGCGTTGAGGGGCGAGGGACAACGAACACTGAAGCTTTCTTT.

The J gene is TRBJ1-5, the V gene TRBV19, with D hard to call. CDR1 is LNHDA, CDR2 SQIVND, per germline (reference sequence). The CDR3 runs 14 residues. Trimming left V 1 base short and J 3 bases short, with 7 bases between. CDR3 nucleotide sequence: TGTGCCAGTAGTATAGGGCAGATCAATCAGCCCCAGCATTTT. As protein: CASSIGQINQPQHF.

Concerning this clone: The junction and the germline gene differ at one end; a read error may be behind it. The J gene is TRBJ2-2, the V gene TRBV7-7; a possible D gene is TRBD2 (5 bases). The CDR3 has 16 amino acids. Germline V gene data show CDR1 as SSHAT and CDR2 as FNYEAQ (reference sequence). The CDR3 loop reads CASSLAPGVGAGELFF. DNA for the CDR3: TGTGCTAGCAGCTTAGCCCCCGGGGTTGGCGCCGGGGAGCTGTTTTTT.

This clone came up a few times. The chain is built from TRBV5-1 and TRBJ2-1; 8 bases line up with TRBD2. V lost 1 base to trimming and J lost 9 bases; unmatched junction nucleotides: 9. CDR3 size: 15 residues. Germline V lookup: CDR1 SGHRS, CDR2 YFSETQ. The CDR3 is CASSLYSGDGIEQFF. DNA of the CDR3: TGCGCCAGCAGCTTGTATAGCGGGGACGGTATTGAGCAGTTCTTC.

The chain carries TRBV5-1 and TRBJ2-3; 7 bases agree with TRBD2. This CDR3 has 14 amino acids. CDR1 SGHRS and CDR2 YFSETQ come from the germline V gene. The V and J ends lost 5 bases and 4 bases, in that order; junction bases with no gene match: 7. The CDR3 nucleotides are TGCGCCAGCAGATGGGAGGGCCCCTCAGATACGCAGTATTTT. Encoded protein: CASRWEGPSDTQYF. The full variable domain, rest sourced from reference TRBV5-1 and TRBJ2-3, is KAGVTQTPRYLIKTRGQQVTLSCSPISGHRSVSWYQQTPGQGLQFLFEYFSETQRNKGNFPGRFSGRQFSNSRSEMNVSTLELGDSALYLCASRWEGPSDTQYFGPGTRLTVL.

This clone was found a few times. The chain couples TRBV4-2 to TRBJ1-5, with TRBD1 matching 7 bases. The CDR3 is 15 residues long. The V segment lost 0 bases and the J segment 8 bases; nucleotides outside the gene matches: 7. Germline V gene data show CDR1 as LGHNA and CDR2 as YNFKEQ. The CDR3 DNA follows: TGTGCCAGCAGCCAAGATGAGGGGGCCCGAAAGCCCCAGCATTTT. It specifies CASSQDEGARKPQHF.

This chain uses TRBV5-1 with TRBJ1-4; D may be TRBD1 (5 bases). This CDR3 has 17 residues. The V end was cut by 4 bases, the J end by 0 bases, with 16 bases between. The germline V gene has CDR1 SGHRS and CDR2 YFSETQ. CDR3 region: CASSMGGTSATNEKLFF. CDR3 DNA sequence: TGCGCCAGCAGCATGGGGGGGACTTCGGCAACTAATGAAAAACTGTTTTTT. The full variable domain, completed using reference TRBV5-1 and TRBJ1-4, is KAGVTQTPRYLIKTRGQQVTLSCSPISGHRSVSWYQQTPGQGLQFLFEYFSETQRNKGNFPGRFSGRQFSNSRSEMNVSTLELGDSALYLCASSMGGTSATNEKLFFGSGTQLSVL.

V usage is TRBV7-9 and J usage is TRBJ2-3, with D maybe TRBD2 (6 bases). This CDR3 contains 16 residues. Trimming left V 5 bases short and J 1 base short, with 16 bases between. Per germline, CDR1 SEHNR and CDR2 FQNEAQ (reference sequence). CDR3 in DNA: TGTGCCAGCAGCCCTCTCGGGCGGGAAGGCACAGATACGCAGTATTTT. Its translation is CASSPLGREGTDTQYF. Using reference TRBV7-9 and TRBJ2-3 for the parts outside the CDR3, the full variable domain is DTGVSQNPRHKITKRGQNVTFRCDPISEHNRLYWYRQTLGQGPEFLTYFQNEAQLEKSRLLSDRFSAERPKGSFSTLEIQRTEQGDSAMYLCASSPLGREGTDTQYFGPGTRLTVL.

The V and J genes are TRBV5-1 and TRBJ2-1, with no clear D. Germline V gene lookup returns CDR1 SGHRS and CDR2 YFSETQ. V was clipped by 0 bases and J by 4 bases, with 11 bases between them. The CDR3 covers 15 residues. CDR3 sequence reads: CASSLVANLYNEQFF. The CDR3 nucleotides read TGCGCCAGCAGCTTGGTAGCAAACTTATACAATGAGCAGTTCTTC.

The CDR3 DNA reads as TGTGCCAGCAGCTCCCTAGCGGGAGGTTACAATGAGCAGTTCTTC. Protein sequence: CASSSLAGGYNEQFF. V is TRBV7-9 and J is TRBJ2-1; 11 bases are shared with TRBD2. Per the germline V gene, CDR1 is SEHNR and CDR2 is FQNEAQ (reference sequence). This CDR3 comprises 15 residues. The trim removed 4 bases at V and 4 bases at J, leaving 3 bases unmatched. Full variable domain (rest looked up from reference TRBV7-9 and TRBJ2-1): DTGVSQNPRHKITKRGQNVTFRCDPISEHNRLYWYRQTLGQGPEFLTYFQNEAQLEKSRLLSDRFSAERPKGSFSTLEIQRTEQGDSAMYLCASSSLAGGYNEQFFGPGTRLTVL.

V is TRBV29-1 and J is TRBJ1-1; tentative D call: TRBD1 (5 bases). The germline CDR1 and CDR2 sequences are SQVTM and ANQGSEA. The CDR3 has 15 amino acids. Trimming took off 2 bases at V and 0 bases at J, with 13 bases between the two ends. CDR3 in DNA: TGCAGCGTTGAAACCCCCGACAGTATGAACACTGAAGCTTTCTTT. Protein: CSVETPDSMNTEAFF.

This chain links TRBV25-1 with TRBJ2-5; TRBD1 matches 8 bases. The CDR3 consists of 15 residues. Germline-derived CDR1 and CDR2 are MGHDK and SYGVNS. Trimming removed 4 bases from V and 2 bases from J; junction bases left unmatched: 6. The CDR3, as DNA: TGTGCCAGCAGTGCCGGGACAGGCCCTCAAGAGACCCAGTACTTC. Protein product: CASSAGTGPQETQYF. The full variable domain, rest sourced from reference TRBV25-1 and TRBJ2-5, is EADIYQTPRYLVIGTGKKITLECSQTMGHDKMYWYQQDPGMELHLIHYSYGVNSTEKGDLSSESTVSRIRTEHFPLTLESARPSHTSQYLCASSAGTGPQETQYFGPGTRLLVL.

This chain connects TRBV3-1 (or the pseudogene TRBV3-2) to TRBJ2-5; TRBD2 matches at 14 bases. Unmatched junction bases numbered 9, after V lost 5 bases and J lost 7 bases. The V gene's germline CDR1 is LGHDT and CDR2 YNNKEL (reference sequence). CDR3 length: 16 residues. The CDR3 nucleotides are TGTGCCAGCAGCATGGGTGGACTAGCGGGAGGTGGGACCCAGTACTTC. It codes for CASSMGGLAGGGTQYF.

This clone appeared a single time. The chain has TRBV5-1 and TRBJ1-1, with TRBD1 as a possible D gene (5 bases). V lost 6 bases to trimming and J lost 4 bases, with 19 bases between them. Germline V gives CDR1 SGHRS, CDR2 YFSETQ. CDR3 size: 15 residues. CDR3 DNA: TGCGCCAGCAACGACCCGGGGGGAGAGGTCACTGAAGCTTTCTTT. Residues: CASNDPGGEVTEAFF.

This clone was recorded a few times. This sequence joins TRBV19 and TRBJ2-1; 9 bases map to TRBD1. This CDR3 region has 16 residues. Germline V CDR1 and CDR2: LNHDA, SQIVND (reference sequence). V shed 7 bases, J shed 5 bases, and the junction held 12 bases outside the gene matches. CDR3 DNA sequence: TGTGCCAGTAAAATAACCGGGACAGGGACCGACAATGAGCAGTTCTTC. Encoded protein: CASKITGTGTDNEQFF.

The rearrangement joins TRBV19 to TRBJ2-2, with D tentatively TRBD2 (5 bases). Per the germline V gene, CDR1 is LNHDA and CDR2 is SQIVND (reference sequence). The CDR3 has 12 amino acids. The V end lost 8 bases, the J end lost 9 bases, and 13 bases lay between the germline ends. The chain's CDR3 is CASSRVYRELFF. The DNA for the CDR3 is TGTGCCAGTTCGCGGGTGTACCGGGAGCTGTTTTTT. The full variable domain, completed using reference TRBV19 and TRBJ2-2, is DGGITQSPKYLFRKEGQNVTLSCEQNLNHDAMYWYRQDPGQGLRLIYYSQIVNDFQKGDIAEGYSVSREKKESFPLTVTSAQKNPTAFYLCASSRVYRELFFGEGSRLTVL.

The J gene is TRBJ1-1, the V gene TRBV19; 9 bases fit TRBD1. Looked up from germline, CDR1 is LNHDA and CDR2 is SQIVND (reference sequence). V was clipped by 5 bases and J by 1 base; unmatched bases: 14. The CDR3 runs 18 residues. The CDR3 protein is CASSYGLGQGARNTEAFF. The CDR3 bases are TGTGCCAGTAGTTACGGATTGGGACAGGGAGCGCGGAACACTGAAGCTTTCTTT.

This clone was recorded only once. The chain is built from TRBV19 and TRBJ1-5; 8 bases are a match to TRBD1. This CDR3 is 16 amino acids long. Per the germline V gene, CDR1 is LNHDA and CDR2 is SQIVND (reference sequence). V lost 2 bases, J lost 1 base, and 4 bases stayed unmatched. The CDR3 coding sequence is TGTGCCAGTAGTATACAGGGGGCCGGGAGCAATCAGCCCCAGCATTTT. Translation gives CASSIQGAGSNQPQHF.

The chain couples TRBV7-9 to TRBJ1-2; D might be TRBD1 (5 bases). Deletions cut 3 bases from V and 4 bases from J, with 9 bases between. Germline V lookup: CDR1 SEHNR, CDR2 FQNEAQ (reference sequence). The CDR3 extends over 13 amino acids. Here the CDR3 DNA reads TGTGCCAGCAGCTTCGGGGGAGGCTATGGCTACACCTTC. Protein product: CASSFGGGYGYTF.

In its sample, this clone was seen a few times. The rearrangement joins TRBV2 to TRBJ1-5, with D possibly matching TRBD1 (5 bases). The CDR3 has 19 residues. The V end was cut by 0 bases, the J end by 4 bases, with 22 bases between. The V gene's germline CDR1 is SNHLY and CDR2 FYNNEI. The CDR3 region is CASSEASGGVLGRNQPQHF. For the CDR3, the DNA is TGTGCCAGCAGTGAAGCCTCCGGAGGGGTACTTGGGCGGAATCAGCCCCAGCATTTT.